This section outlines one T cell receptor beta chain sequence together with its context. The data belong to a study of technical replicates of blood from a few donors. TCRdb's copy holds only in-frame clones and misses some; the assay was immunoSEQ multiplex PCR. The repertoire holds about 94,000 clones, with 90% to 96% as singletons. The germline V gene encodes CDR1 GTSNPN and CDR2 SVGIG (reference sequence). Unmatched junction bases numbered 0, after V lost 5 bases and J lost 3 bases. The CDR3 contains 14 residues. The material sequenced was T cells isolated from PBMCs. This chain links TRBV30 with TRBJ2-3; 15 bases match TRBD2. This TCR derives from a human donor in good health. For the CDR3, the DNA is TGTGCCTGGGGACTAGCGGGAGGGACAGATACGCAGTATTTT. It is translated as CAWGLAGGTDTQYF.